This is a list of T cell receptor beta chains from one sample in a study of blood T cell repertoires in COVID-19. Using immunoSEQ multiplex PCR, the repertoire was profiled, and TCRdb retains in-frame clones only, with some absent. The sample includes 45,000 to 65,000 clones, around 84% of them seen just once. The sample taken for sequencing was peripheral blood. The source is a man older than 75 with active COVID-19. Each CDR3 is given with its conserved first and last residue. Each record gives: V gene, J gene, D gene, clone size, CDR3 protein, CDR3 DNA. A D gene is named only where the DNA matches it firmly. Clone size is given for some rows only: seen once, a few or many times, or a class if the clone is expanded.

V gene: TRBV4-2
J gene: TRBJ1-1
D gene: NA
clone size: NA
CDR3 protein: CASSPQVRGGNTEAFF
CDR3 DNA: TGTGCCAGCAGCCCCCAGGTACGGGGGGGTAACACTGAAGCTTTCTTT

V gene: TRBV7-6
J gene: TRBJ2-2
D gene: NA
clone size: once
CDR3 protein: CASSLQGMNTGELFF
CDR3 DNA: TGTGCCAGCAGCCTACAGGGAATGAACACCGGGGAGCTGTTTTTT

V gene: TRBV19
J gene: TRBJ2-5
D gene: NA
clone size: NA
CDR3 protein: CASGQPAQETQYF
CDR3 DNA: TGTGCCAGTGGGCAACCAGCCCAAGAGACCCAGTACTTC

V gene: TRBV7-2
J gene: TRBJ2-3
D gene: NA
clone size: NA
CDR3 protein: CASSLEQGPGTQYF
CDR3 DNA: TGTGCCAGCAGCTTAGAACAGGGCCCCGGTACGCAGTATTTT

V gene: TRBV11-2
J gene: TRBJ2-7
D gene: TRBD2
clone size: NA
CDR3 protein: CASSSPGLAAPYEQYF
CDR3 DNA: TGTGCCAGCAGCTCGCCGGGACTAGCGGCCCCCTACGAGCAGTACTTC

V gene: TRBV15
J gene: TRBJ2-1
D gene: TRBD2
clone size: NA
CDR3 protein: CATSTFRFWEGPYNEQFF
CDR3 DNA: TGTGCCACCAGCACTTTTCGCTTCTGGGAGGGCCCCTACAATGAGCAGTTCTTC

V gene: TRBV7-2
J gene: TRBJ1-3
D gene: NA
clone size: few
CDR3 protein: CATAGQAFGNTIYF
CDR3 DNA: TGTGCCACCGCGGGGCAGGCGTTTGGAAACACCATATATTTT

V gene: TRBV14
J gene: TRBJ2-1
D gene: TRBD1
clone size: NA
CDR3 protein: CASSYTGGAYNEQFF
CDR3 DNA: TGTGCCAGCAGTTATACAGGGGGCGCCTACAATGAGCAGTTCTTC

V gene: TRBV19
J gene: TRBJ1-3
D gene: NA
clone size: NA
CDR3 protein: CASSIGGLLISGNTIYF
CDR3 DNA: TGTGCCAGTAGTATCGGGGGACTACTTATCTCTGGAAACACCATATATTTT

V gene: TRBV24-1
J gene: TRBJ2-3
D gene: TRBD2
clone size: NA
CDR3 protein: CATSGVLAGEADTQYF
CDR3 DNA: TGTGCCACCAGTGGAGTCCTAGCGGGAGAGGCAGATACGCAGTATTTT

V gene: TRBV19
J gene: TRBJ2-1
D gene: TRBD2
clone size: NA
CDR3 protein: CASSIQASGNYNEQFF
CDR3 DNA: TGTGCCAGTAGTATACAGGCTAGCGGGAATTACAATGAGCAGTTCTTC

V gene: TRBV7-9
J gene: TRBJ2-3
D gene: TRBD1
clone size: NA
CDR3 protein: CASSFGQASTDTQYF
CDR3 DNA: TGTGCCAGCAGCTTCGGACAGGCAAGCACAGATACGCAGTATTTT

V gene: TRBV7-2
J gene: TRBJ2-5
D gene: TRBD1
clone size: NA
CDR3 protein: CASSLNRGRETQYF
CDR3 DNA: TGTGCCAGCAGCTTAAACAGGGGGCGGGAGACCCAGTACTTC

V gene: TRBV27
J gene: TRBJ1-1
D gene: TRBD1
clone size: once
CDR3 protein: CASNKGQAITEAFF
CDR3 DNA: TGTGCCAGCAACAAGGGACAGGCGATAACTGAAGCTTTCTTT

V gene: TRBV5-1
J gene: TRBJ1-1
D gene: NA
clone size: NA
CDR3 protein: CASSLPGGTEAFF
CDR3 DNA: TGCGCCAGCAGCCTCCCGGGGGGGACTGAAGCTTTCTTT

V gene: TRBV7-2
J gene: TRBJ2-1
D gene: TRBD2
clone size: NA
CDR3 protein: CASSLGSRASGNSYNEQFF
CDR3 DNA: TGTGCCAGCAGCTTAGGCTCGCGGGCTAGCGGTAACTCCTACAATGAGCAGTTCTTC

V gene: TRBV7-2
J gene: TRBJ2-3
D gene: TRBD1
clone size: NA
CDR3 protein: CASSYGDRGTDTQYF
CDR3 DNA: TGTGCCAGCAGCTACGGGGACAGGGGAACAGATACGCAGTATTTT

V gene: TRBV7-3
J gene: TRBJ2-5
D gene: TRBD2
clone size: NA
CDR3 protein: CASSGTSSPQETQYF
CDR3 DNA: TGTGCCAGCAGCGGGACTAGCAGTCCCCAAGAGACCCAGTACTTC

V gene: TRBV20-1
J gene: TRBJ1-4
D gene: TRBD1
clone size: NA
CDR3 protein: CSASTGQGWEKLFF
CDR3 DNA: TGCAGTGCTAGTACGGGACAGGGCTGGGAAAAACTGTTTTTT

V gene: TRBV11-3
J gene: TRBJ2-1
D gene: TRBD2
clone size: NA
CDR3 protein: CASSLSTSGSVSEQFF
CDR3 DNA: TGTGCCAGCAGCCTCTCGACTAGCGGGAGTGTGAGTGAGCAGTTCTTC

V gene: TRBV5-1
J gene: TRBJ1-6
D gene: TRBD1
clone size: few
CDR3 protein: CASSPQPRTGSLYDSPLHF
CDR3 DNA: TGCGCCAGCAGCCCACAACCTCGGACAGGGTCCTTATACGATTCACCCCTCCACTTT

V gene: TRBV21-1
J gene: TRBJ1-3
D gene: NA
clone size: medium-sized
CDR3 protein: CASSTLRRGSGNTIYF
CDR3 DNA: TGTGCCAGCAGCACCCTCAGGAGGGGCTCTGGAAACACCATATATTTT

V gene: TRBV19
J gene: TRBJ2-7
D gene: NA
clone size: NA
CDR3 protein: CASSIIQGPTYEQYF
CDR3 DNA: TGTGCCAGTAGTATAATTCAGGGGCCCACCTACGAGCAGTACTTC

V gene: TRBV13
J gene: TRBJ2-7
D gene: TRBD2
clone size: few
CDR3 protein: CASSLQLGSTSGQKRGEQYF
CDR3 DNA: TGTGCCAGCAGCCTACAACTCGGATCGACTAGCGGGCAAAAAAGGGGCGAGCAGTACTTC

V gene: TRBV6-2/TRBV6-3
J gene: TRBJ2-4
D gene: NA
clone size: NA
CDR3 protein: CASSYSSRGPQNIQYF
CDR3 DNA: TGTGCCAGCAGTTACTCGAGCAGGGGCCCCCAAAACATTCAGTACTTC

V gene: TRBV7-6
J gene: TRBJ2-1
D gene: NA
clone size: NA
CDR3 protein: CASSLAASVRYNEQFF
CDR3 DNA: TGTGCCAGCAGCTTAGCAGCTAGCGTTCGGTACAATGAGCAGTTCTTC

V gene: TRBV3-1/TRBV3-2
J gene: TRBJ1-6
D gene: TRBD1
clone size: few
CDR3 protein: CASSLDRGIPSPLHF
CDR3 DNA: TGTGCCAGCAGCCTGGACAGGGGCATCCCCTCACCCCTCCACTTT

V gene: TRBV6-1
J gene: TRBJ1-2
D gene: TRBD1
clone size: NA
CDR3 protein: CASSDGQGARNGYTF
CDR3 DNA: TGTGCCAGCAGTGATGGACAGGGGGCGCGGAATGGCTACACCTTC

V gene: TRBV9
J gene: TRBJ1-2
D gene: NA
clone size: few
CDR3 protein: CASSSGVEGYTF
CDR3 DNA: TGTGCCAGCAGCTCAGGGGTAGAGGGCTACACCTTC

V gene: TRBV28
J gene: TRBJ2-5
D gene: NA
clone size: NA
CDR3 protein: CASSLTGLVEAETQYF
CDR3 DNA: TGTGCCAGCAGCCTTACCGGACTGGTTGAAGCAGAGACCCAGTACTTC

V gene: TRBV6-6
J gene: TRBJ1-1
D gene: NA
clone size: NA
CDR3 protein: CASSPNPGGNTEAFF
CDR3 DNA: TGTGCCAGCAGTCCCAATCCCGGGGGGAACACTGAAGCTTTCTTT

V gene: TRBV2
J gene: TRBJ2-1
D gene: TRBD2
clone size: NA
CDR3 protein: CASTYSGTRTNNEQFF
CDR3 DNA: TGTGCCAGCACTTACTCCGGGACTAGAACAAACAATGAGCAGTTCTTC

V gene: TRBV7-9
J gene: TRBJ2-2
D gene: TRBD1
clone size: NA
CDR3 protein: CASSPDRGNTGELFF
CDR3 DNA: TGTGCCAGCAGCCCGGACAGGGGAAACACCGGGGAGCTGTTTTTT

V gene: TRBV7-2
J gene: TRBJ2-5
D gene: TRBD1
clone size: NA
CDR3 protein: CASSQRGQGGQETQYF
CDR3 DNA: TGTGCCAGCAGCCAACGGGGACAGGGGGGCCAAGAGACCCAGTACTTC

V gene: TRBV10-3
J gene: TRBJ2-7
D gene: TRBD2
clone size: NA
CDR3 protein: CAISAAGGGSYEQYF
CDR3 DNA: TGTGCCATCAGTGCCGCGGGAGGAGGGTCGTACGAGCAGTACTTC

V gene: TRBV7-2
J gene: TRBJ2-3
D gene: TRBD2
clone size: once
CDR3 protein: CASRPGLARDTQYF
CDR3 DNA: TGTGCCAGCAGGCCGGGACTAGCGCGAGATACGCAGTATTTT

V gene: TRBV28
J gene: TRBJ2-2
D gene: TRBD1
clone size: NA
CDR3 protein: CASSLGDRSTGELFF
CDR3 DNA: TGTGCCAGCAGTTTAGGGGACAGAAGCACCGGGGAGCTGTTTTTT

V gene: TRBV19
J gene: TRBJ2-5
D gene: TRBD1
clone size: NA
CDR3 protein: CASGRTGGGETQYF
CDR3 DNA: TGTGCCAGTGGCAGGACAGGGGGCGGTGAGACCCAGTACTTC

V gene: TRBV6-5
J gene: TRBJ2-3
D gene: TRBD1
clone size: once
CDR3 protein: CASSYGTGGTDTQYF
CDR3 DNA: TGTGCCAGCAGTTACGGGACAGGGGGCACAGATACGCAGTATTTT

V gene: TRBV6-5
J gene: TRBJ1-5
D gene: NA
clone size: once
CDR3 protein: CATTLSGPGDQPQHF
CDR3 DNA: TGTGCCACGACCCTTTCGGGTCCGGGGGATCAGCCCCAGCATTTT

V gene: TRBV7-9
J gene: TRBJ1-6
D gene: NA
clone size: once
CDR3 protein: CASSSSTVDNSPLHF
CDR3 DNA: TGTGCCAGCAGCTCCTCGACAGTAGATAATTCACCCCTCCACTTT

V gene: TRBV11-2
J gene: TRBJ2-1
D gene: TRBD2
clone size: NA
CDR3 protein: CASSLDLGLADNEQFF
CDR3 DNA: TGTGCCAGCAGCTTAGACCTGGGACTAGCGGACAATGAGCAGTTCTTC

V gene: TRBV15
J gene: TRBJ2-2
D gene: TRBD2
clone size: NA
CDR3 protein: CATSRVFPSGVQELFF
CDR3 DNA: TGTGCCACCAGCAGAGTCTTTCCTAGCGGCGTGCAGGAGCTGTTTTTT

V gene: TRBV11-2
J gene: TRBJ2-7
D gene: TRBD2
clone size: NA
CDR3 protein: CASSLLRAGVSSEQYF
CDR3 DNA: TGTGCCAGCAGCCTACTCAGAGCGGGAGTGAGCTCCGAGCAGTACTTC

V gene: TRBV7-2
J gene: TRBJ2-5
D gene: NA
clone size: NA
CDR3 protein: CASSLSRTTETQYF
CDR3 DNA: TGTGCCAGCAGCTTATCCCGGACAACGGAGACCCAGTACTTC

V gene: TRBV9
J gene: TRBJ2-3
D gene: TRBD2
clone size: NA
CDR3 protein: CASSPRSGKRTGTDTQYF
CDR3 DNA: TGTGCCAGCAGCCCCAGGAGCGGGAAACGCACGGGTACAGATACGCAGTATTTT

V gene: TRBV11-2
J gene: TRBJ1-1
D gene: NA
clone size: NA
CDR3 protein: CASSFSTEAFF
CDR3 DNA: TGTGCCAGCAGCTTTTCTACTGAAGCTTTCTTT

V gene: TRBV6-2/TRBV6-3
J gene: TRBJ2-1
D gene: TRBD2
clone size: few
CDR3 protein: CASSTRTSGKNRLGNEQFF
CDR3 DNA: TGTGCCAGCAGTACCCGGACTAGCGGGAAGAACCGTTTAGGGAATGAGCAGTTCTTC

V gene: TRBV5-1
J gene: TRBJ2-5
D gene: NA
clone size: NA
CDR3 protein: CASSPITGTQETQYF
CDR3 DNA: TGCGCCAGCAGCCCGATTACGGGAACCCAAGAGACCCAGTACTTC

V gene: TRBV7-8
J gene: TRBJ2-3
D gene: NA
clone size: once
CDR3 protein: CASSLGQADTQYF
CDR3 DNA: TGTGCCAGCAGCTTAGGCCAAGCGGATACGCAGTATTTT

V gene: TRBV4-3
J gene: TRBJ1-5
D gene: TRBD1
clone size: NA
CDR3 protein: CASSQDGQGDQPQHF
CDR3 DNA: TGCGCCAGCAGCCAAGACGGACAGGGGGATCAGCCCCAGCATTTT

V gene: TRBV7-9
J gene: TRBJ1-1
D gene: TRBD1
clone size: NA
CDR3 protein: CASSWGQMNTEAFF
CDR3 DNA: TGTGCCAGCAGCTGGGGACAGATGAACACTGAAGCTTTCTTT

V gene: TRBV28
J gene: TRBJ1-5
D gene: TRBD1
clone size: NA
CDR3 protein: CASSLLTTGDSPFLAQHF
CDR3 DNA: TGTGCCAGCAGTTTATTAACGACTGGGGACAGCCCTTTTTTAGCCCAGCATTTT